This section outlines one TCR beta chain sequence together with its context. Its antigen remains unknown. Germline values: CDR1 SGHRS, CDR2 YFSETQ. V lost 1 base and J lost 1, with 14 bases in between. This CDR3 is 16 amino acids long. These data are taken from a study of a mutant IDH1 vaccine in newly diagnosed glioma. The sample's time point: week 23, last vaccination. All doses held 300 ug of mutant IDH1 20-mer peptide, with topical imiquimod. Generated by immunoSEQ multiplex PCR, the TCRdb table keeps only in-frame clones and is missing some. This sample carries almost 85,000 clones, almost 85% of them seen once, and the ten largest clones take roughly 2%.

V usage is TRBV5-1 and J usage is TRBJ1-1; D is possibly TRBD1 (6 bases). The sample in question was PBMCs, obtained from a glioma patient whose treatment included an IDH1 peptide vaccine. This clonotype was obtained from a young man with glioma. Some clones in this sample may be carry-over from other donors' samples. The CDR3 region is CASSLMWAGENTEAFF. In nucleotides, the CDR3 is TGCGCCAGCAGCTTGATGTGGGCAGGGGAGAACACTGAAGCTTTCTTT.